This TCR beta chain was captured in a study of blood T cells in healthy people across ages (dated by TCRdb to the mid-2010s). For the wider study: In model experiments, template switching captured roughly one uniquely barcoded TCR beta cDNA molecule for every two T cells. Two additional independent replicas of 1 million unique cDNA reads from the same blood draw were analyzed for two donors (one aged 18 to 30 and one aged 80 or older). Four age groups were formed from the donors: young (average roughly 15 years), middle-aged (approximately 42), aged (around 68) and long-lived (approximately 78). Using deep sequencing normalized with unique cDNA molecular identifiers, the study measured how TCR beta repertoire diversity changes with age. To avoid experimental bias, donors of different ages were distributed randomly across sequencing lanes.

There are 14 amino acids in the CDR3, from cysteine to phenylalanine inclusive. Of the read, only the CDR3 DNA is kept; its 42 bases are in frame from base 1. The germline V and J ends show losses of 2 bases and 3 bases respectively, and no gene match explains 1 base of the junction. CDR1 and CDR2 were assigned from the germline V gene (reference sequence) as LNHNV and YYDKDF. The investigation overall reported the following: Conclusive comparison of naive and antigen-experienced compartments was prevented by the profiling of bulk unsorted PBMCs. A strong correlation was found between observed TCR beta diversity and the percentage of naive T cells measured by flow cytometry. Observed TCR beta diversity per million T cells fell roughly linearly with age, and a significant reduction was already apparent by age about 36. Compared with the aged group, the long-lived group had more naive CD4+ T cells, fewer expanded clones and increased TCR diversity, suggesting age selection. Estimates of total diversity based on one million sequenced T cells were considered lower bounds and underestimates. Because donor CMV infection status was unknown, age-related changes in expanded clonotypes were potentially confounded.

On this clonotype itself: It lacks a known antigen. No base quality values were provided; no much bigger clone lies one nucleotide off.

The library came from 5' RACE. Sequencing was carried out with an Illumina HiSeq 2500. A second about 7 to 12 cycle PCR used a sample-barcoded 5' primer and a J-beta primer mix. Each TCR beta cDNA molecule received a unique molecular identifier from a template-switch 5' adaptor carrying 12 random nucleotides. Each sample yielded at least 2.5 million CDR3-containing paired-end reads. The Mint cDNA synthesis kit, primed by a TRBC-specific oligonucleotide, was used to synthesize first-strand cDNA from all RNA. Following uracil-DNA glycosylase treatment, a first 18-cycle PCR with universal primers M1SS and BC2_uni_R was performed on all cDNA. The study's processing was this. For normalization, 1 million high-quality reads, each with a distinct molecular identifier, were randomly selected from each sample. Instead of being binned into consensus sequences, reads that shared molecular identifiers were thrown out. MiTCR, with a Q25 quality threshold and the strictest error-elimination algorithm, was used for CDR3 identification, clonotype clustering and error correction. Lower-bound total TCR beta diversity was estimated with a nonparametric unseen species model using Euler transformation. The raw public reads went through TCRdb reprocessing: fastp at Q25, MiXCR clone calling, in-frame beta chains kept. Entries that share a CDR3 protein sequence are merged under the most common genes and DNA. TCRdb's processing, not the authors', yielded these V and J calls. The table for this sample lists under 1,000,000 distinct CDR3 sequences; roughly 46% of them were counted only once. The ten biggest clones cover less than 20% of the sample.

The roughly 38 donors, aged 6 to 90 years, were systemically healthy Caucasian individuals from Russia. Each donor gave ten milliliters of peripheral blood, drawn into EDTA-treated Vacutainer tubes. Ficoll-Paque density-gradient centrifugation was used to isolate PBMCs, with at least 6 million obtained per sample. Total RNA was extracted from PBMCs with Trizol reagent, with at least 5 micrograms obtained per sample. For every donor, an aliquot of PBMCs went through flow cytometry to measure the percentages of naive CD45RAhigh/CD27high T cells. The source material was blood. The sequence is built from TRBV15 and TRBJ2-5, and TRBD2 matches 9 of the central bases. The receptor comes from a man aged 80 or over in good health. The DNA sequence is as follows: TGTGCCACCAGCAGACGACTAGCGGAAGAGACCCAGTACTTC. The translation is CATSRRLAEETQYF. The full variable domain, completed from the reference TRBV15 and TRBJ2-5 proteins outside the CDR3, reads DAMVIQNPRYQVTQFGKPVTLSCSQTLNHNVMYWYQQKSSQAPKLLFHYYDKDFNNEADTPDNFQSRRPNTSFCFLDIRSPGLGDTAMYLCATSRRLAEETQYFGPGTRLLVL.